Listed here is a single T cell receptor (beta chain). The antigen is unknown. The germline V gene encodes CDR1 MNHEY and CDR2 SVGAGI. The CDR3 covers 14 residues. V lost 5 bases and J lost 5; bases outside the gene matches: 8. This sample stems from a study of T cell responses to AZD1222 COVID-19 vaccine. For the study at large: Second doses were pooled across both intervals (about 4 or about 12 weeks). Study results and caveats: Clonal diversity was possibly underestimated, and the donors were mostly white British, with more females. Reportedly, nearly half the spike-specific TCRs target unmutated variant regions.

Only in-frame clones appear in the TCRdb table, and some are missing; sequencing was by immunoSEQ multiplex PCR. Of under 150,000 clones in the sample, approximately 87% were seen once. The chain employs TRBV6-5 and TRBJ1-2; TRBD1 agrees at 7 bases. This receptor was taken from an adult in good health. Sequencing was performed on peripheral blood, taken on day 0 of AZD1222 vaccination. The CDR3 DNA reads as TGTGCCAGCAGTCCGGAGGGGGCGGGGTATGGCTACACCTTC. Encoded protein: CASSPEGAGYGYTF.